The 14 T cell receptor beta chains below all came from one sample that was sequenced in a study of blood T cells in healthy people across ages. Sample-barcoded 5' priming and a J-beta primer mix drove a second PCR of about 7 to 12 cycles. TCRdb re-called the 5' RACE reads through MiXCR, storing one row per CDR3 protein. The sample records more than 900,000 distinct CDR3 sequences, almost 25% being singletons. The same data also went into a second study, on T cells of mothers and their children.

Sequencing was carried out using blood. These TCRs come from a girl aged 2-10 years in good health.

This clonotype showed up just a few times. The rearrangement joins TRBV7-2 to TRBJ1-2; no clear D gene. The CDR3 consists of 13 residues. Trimming left V 4 bases short and J 7 bases short, with 13 bases between. Germline values: CDR1 SGHTA, CDR2 FQGNSA. CDR3 region: CASSSGLFRGYTF. CDR3 DNA sequence: TGTGCCAGCAGCTCAGGACTTTTTCGTGGCTACACCTTC.

V gene TRBV11-1 combines with J gene TRBJ2-1; D is undetermined. The closer fit of TRBJ2-7 to the DNA end suggests the J call may be wrong. The CDR3 extends over 13 amino acids. Germline CDR1 reads SGHAT; CDR2 reads FQDESV (reference sequence). CDR3 amino acids: CASSFMDHYEQYF. In nucleotides, the CDR3 is TGTGCCAGCAGCTTCATGGATCACTACGAGCAGTACTTC.

V is TRBV7-9 and J is TRBJ2-1; 8 bases map to TRBD2. V shed 5 bases, J shed 8 bases, and the junction held 11 bases outside the gene matches. This CDR3 region has 15 residues. CDR1 SEHNR and CDR2 FQNEAQ come from the germline V gene (reference sequence). The CDR3 sequence: CASSTTGGQIYEQFF. Written as DNA, the CDR3 is TGTGCCAGCAGCACTACGGGGGGGCAAATCTATGAGCAGTTCTTC.

The rearrangement links TRBV12-3 or TRBV12-4 to TRBJ1-4, with 7 bases that match TRBD1. Germline trimming cut 6 bases from V and 8 bases from J; bases unmatched to any gene: 6. The length of the CDR3 is 13 residues. The CDR3 region has the DNA TGTGCCAGCAGACCCGGGACAGTGGAAAAACTGTTTTTT. This translates into CASRPGTVEKLFF.

The chain couples TRBV12-5 to TRBJ1-2; TRBD1 is a possible D gene (5 bases). The germline gives CDR1 LGHNT, CDR2 FRNRAP. The CDR3 consists of 15 residues. Trimming removed 7 bases at V and 4 bases at J, with 19 bases between. Here the CDR3 reads CASARPGGLAYGYTF. The CDR3 DNA is TGTGCTAGTGCCCGCCCCGGGGGTCTAGCCTATGGCTACACCTTC.

V usage is TRBV4-2 and J usage is TRBJ1-5; the D gene is possibly TRBD1 (5 bases). Germline lookup yields CDR1 LGHNA and CDR2 YNFKEQ. Trimming removed 0 bases from V and 5 bases from J, with 14 bases in between. The CDR3 has 16 amino acids. The CDR3 protein is CASSQEALEGHQPQHF. Written as DNA, the CDR3 is TGTGCCAGCAGCCAAGAAGCGTTGGAGGGACATCAGCCCCAGCATTTT.

The chain is built from TRBV9 and TRBJ2-2, with 7 bases identical to TRBD1. Germline CDR1 SGDLS, CDR2 YYNGEE. Trimming at V came to 4 bases and at J to 4 bases, leaving 4 bases not matched to a gene. This CDR3 contains 14 residues. The CDR3 sequence is CASSPGQFTGELFF. The DNA of the CDR3 is TGTGCCAGCAGCCCGGGACAGTTCACCGGGGAGCTGTTTTTT.

This chain joins TRBV29-1 and TRBJ2-5, with D hard to call. The J call may be wrong; the DNA end is better matched by TRBJ2-7. The CDR3 has 13 residues. From germline, CDR1 is SQVTM and CDR2 ANQGSEA. The CDR3 protein is CSVGNSLGYEQYF. The CDR3 region has the DNA TGCAGCGTTGGAAACAGCTTGGGTTACGAGCAGTACTTC.

This clonotype occurred a few times. The V call is TRBV20-1, the J call TRBJ2-5; 7 bases line up with TRBD2. The DNA end is more similar to TRBJ2-7, so the J call may be wrong. The CDR3 covers 15 residues. CDR1 and CDR2 from the germline V gene are DFQATT and SNEGSKA (reference sequence). The CDR3 coding sequence is TGCAGTGCTAGAGACCCGGGAGGAGTTACCTACGAGCAGTACTTC. Amino acid sequence: CSARDPGGVTYEQYF.

This rearrangement joins TRBV15 to TRBJ2-5, with D perhaps matching TRBD2 (6 bases). The DNA end favors TRBJ2-7, so the J call may be wrong. Germline CDR1 LNHNV, CDR2 YYDKDF (reference sequence). The CDR3 extends over 12 amino acids. The CDR3 nucleotides are TGTGCCACCAGCATGGGGGGTAACGAGCAGTACTTC. Its translation is CATSMGGNEQYF.

The chain is built from TRBV4-1 and TRBJ1-2, with 9 bases lining up with TRBD1. Germline assignment: CDR1 MGHRA and CDR2 YSYEKL. The trim removed 1 base at V and 6 bases at J, leaving 6 bases unmatched. The CDR3 is made up of 15 amino acids. The CDR3 nucleotides are TGCGCCAGCAGCCAAGTGGTCGGGACAGGGAATGGCTACACCTTC. Its translation: CASSQVVGTGNGYTF.

This clonotype turned up a few times. The V gene is TRBV9, the J gene TRBJ2-5, with D maybe TRBD2 (6 bases). V was trimmed by 3 bases and J by 5 bases, leaving 11 bases between them. The CDR3 runs to 13 residues. In germline, CDR1 is SGDLS, CDR2 YYNGEE. CDR3 residues: CASSGTEGETQYF. DNA of the CDR3: TGTGCCAGCAGCGGAACGGAGGGCGAGACCCAGTACTTC.

V is TRBV6-6 and J is TRBJ2-3; 11 positions agree with TRBD2. The CDR3 runs 17 residues. Germline loops: CDR1 MNHNY, CDR2 SVGAGI (reference sequence). J was trimmed by 1 base and V by 0 bases; bases with no gene match: 3. The CDR3 loop is CASSYSSGGDRTDTQYF. DNA of the CDR3: TGTGCCAGCAGTTACTCTAGCGGGGGGGATCGCACAGATACGCAGTATTTT.

V and J are TRBV19 and TRBJ2-7; D possibly corresponds to TRBD1 (6 bases). Deletions cut 3 bases from V and 3 bases from J, with 12 bases between. The germline gives CDR1 LNHDA, CDR2 SQIVND (reference sequence). This CDR3 is 14 amino acids long. The CDR3 region is CASSMDSGFYEQYF. CDR3 bases: TGTGCCAGTAGTATGGACAGTGGGTTCTACGAGCAGTACTTC. Together with reference TRBV19 and TRBJ2-7, the CDR3 gives the full variable domain: DGGITQSPKYLFRKEGQNVTLSCEQNLNHDAMYWYRQDPGQGLRLIYYSQIVNDFQKGDIAEGYSVSREKKESFPLTVTSAQKNPTAFYLCASSMDSGFYEQYFGPGTRLTVT.